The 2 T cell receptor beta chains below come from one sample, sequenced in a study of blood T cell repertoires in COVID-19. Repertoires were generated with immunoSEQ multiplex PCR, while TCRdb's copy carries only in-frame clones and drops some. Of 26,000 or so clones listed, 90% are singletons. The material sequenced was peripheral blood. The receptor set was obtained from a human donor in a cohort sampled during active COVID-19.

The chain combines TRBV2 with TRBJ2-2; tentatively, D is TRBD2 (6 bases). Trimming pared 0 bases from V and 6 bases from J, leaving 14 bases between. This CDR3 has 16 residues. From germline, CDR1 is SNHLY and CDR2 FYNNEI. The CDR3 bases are TGTGCCAGCAGTGAAGCGAAATTTCGGGGGTCCGGGGAGCTGTTTTTT. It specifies CASSEAKFRGSGELFF.

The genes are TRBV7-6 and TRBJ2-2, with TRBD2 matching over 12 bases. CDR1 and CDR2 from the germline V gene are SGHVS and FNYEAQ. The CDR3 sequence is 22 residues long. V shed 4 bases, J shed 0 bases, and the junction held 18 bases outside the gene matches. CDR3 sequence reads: CASSSHLSLAGGNWANTGELFF. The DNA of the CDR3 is TGTGCCAGCAGCTCCCACCTTTCGCTAGCGGGGGGGAATTGGGCGAACACCGGGGAGCTGTTTTTT.